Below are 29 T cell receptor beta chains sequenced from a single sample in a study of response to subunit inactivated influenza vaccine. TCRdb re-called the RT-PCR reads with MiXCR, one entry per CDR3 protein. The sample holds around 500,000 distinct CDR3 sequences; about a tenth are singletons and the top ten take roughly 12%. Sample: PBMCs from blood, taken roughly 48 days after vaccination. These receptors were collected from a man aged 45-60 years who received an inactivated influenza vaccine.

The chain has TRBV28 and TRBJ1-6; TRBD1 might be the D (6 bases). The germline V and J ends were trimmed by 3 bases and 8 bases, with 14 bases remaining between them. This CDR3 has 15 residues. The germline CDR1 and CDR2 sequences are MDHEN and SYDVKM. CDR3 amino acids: CASSFPGDGHSPLHF. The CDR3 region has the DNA TGTGCCAGCAGTTTCCCAGGGGACGGACATTCACCCCTCCACTTT.

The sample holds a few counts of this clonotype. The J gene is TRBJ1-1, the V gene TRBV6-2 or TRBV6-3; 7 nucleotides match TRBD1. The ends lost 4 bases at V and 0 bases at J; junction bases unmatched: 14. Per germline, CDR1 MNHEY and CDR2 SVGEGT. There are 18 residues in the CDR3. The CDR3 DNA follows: TGTGCCAGCAGTTCCCACCTCGACAGGGTCCTCATGAACACTGAAGCTTTCTTT. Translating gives CASSSHLDRVLMNTEAFF.

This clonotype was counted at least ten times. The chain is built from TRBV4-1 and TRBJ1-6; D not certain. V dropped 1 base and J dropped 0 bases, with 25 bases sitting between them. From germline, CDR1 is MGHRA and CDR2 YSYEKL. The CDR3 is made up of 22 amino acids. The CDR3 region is CASSQVLGRNMGMASYNSPLHF. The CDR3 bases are TGCGCCAGCAGCCAAGTGCTCGGCAGGAACATGGGCATGGCCTCCTATAATTCACCCCTCCACTTT.

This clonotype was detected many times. The CDR3: CASSLRGSKSEQFF. DNA for the CDR3: TGTGCCAGCAGCTTGAGGGGGTCCAAGAGTGAGCAGTTCTTC. The genes are TRBV7-9 and TRBJ2-1; D might be TRBD1 (6 bases). The germline CDR1 and CDR2 sequences are SEHNR and FQNEAQ (reference sequence). CDR3 size: 14 residues. V was cut by 3 bases and J by 9 bases, with 15 bases left in between.

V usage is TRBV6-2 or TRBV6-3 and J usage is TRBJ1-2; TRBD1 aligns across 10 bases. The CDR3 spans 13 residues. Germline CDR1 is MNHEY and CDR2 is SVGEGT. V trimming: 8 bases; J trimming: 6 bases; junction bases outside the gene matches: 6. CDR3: CASRDRGFDGYTF. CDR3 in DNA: TGTGCCAGCCGGGACAGGGGTTTCGATGGCTACACCTTC.

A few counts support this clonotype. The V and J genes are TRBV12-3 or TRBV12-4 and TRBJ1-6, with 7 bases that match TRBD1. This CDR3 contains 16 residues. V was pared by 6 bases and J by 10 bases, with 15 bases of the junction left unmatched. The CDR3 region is CASSLGRTLTGSPLHF. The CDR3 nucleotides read TGTGCCAGCAGCCTGGGCAGGACTTTGACAGGGTCACCCCTCCACTTT.

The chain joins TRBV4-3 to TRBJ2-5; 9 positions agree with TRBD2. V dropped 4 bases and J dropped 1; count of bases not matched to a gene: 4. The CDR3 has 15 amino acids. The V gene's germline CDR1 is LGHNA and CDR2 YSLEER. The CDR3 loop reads CASSLSGSPQETQYF. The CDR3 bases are TGCGCCAGCAGCCTTAGCGGGAGTCCCCAAGAGACCCAGTACTTC.

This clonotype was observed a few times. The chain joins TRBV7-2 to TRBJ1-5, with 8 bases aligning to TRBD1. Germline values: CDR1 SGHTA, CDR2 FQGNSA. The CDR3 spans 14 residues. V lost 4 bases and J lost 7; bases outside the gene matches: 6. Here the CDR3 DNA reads TGTGCCAGCAGCTCGGACAGGGCTGTACAGCCCCAGCATTTT. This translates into CASSSDRAVQPQHF. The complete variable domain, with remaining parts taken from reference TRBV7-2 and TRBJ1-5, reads GAGVSQSPSNKVTEKGKDVELRCDPISGHTALYWYRQSLGQGLEFLIYFQGNSAPDKSGLPSDRFSAERTGGSVSTLTIQRTQQEDSAVYLCASSSDRAVQPQHFGDGTRLSIL.

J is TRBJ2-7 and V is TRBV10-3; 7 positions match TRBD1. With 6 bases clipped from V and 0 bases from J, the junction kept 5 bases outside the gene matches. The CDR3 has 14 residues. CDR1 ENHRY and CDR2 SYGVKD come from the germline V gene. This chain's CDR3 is CAIRRQGVSYEQYF. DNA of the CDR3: TGTGCCATCAGGAGACAGGGTGTCTCCTACGAGCAGTACTTC.

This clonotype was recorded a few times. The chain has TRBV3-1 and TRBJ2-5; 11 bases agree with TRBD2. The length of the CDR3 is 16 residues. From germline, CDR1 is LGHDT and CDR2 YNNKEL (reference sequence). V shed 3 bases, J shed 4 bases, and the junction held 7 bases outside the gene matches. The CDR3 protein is CASSQTSGTVGETQYF. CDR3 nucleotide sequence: TGTGCCAGCAGCCAGACTAGCGGGACTGTAGGAGAGACCCAGTACTTC.

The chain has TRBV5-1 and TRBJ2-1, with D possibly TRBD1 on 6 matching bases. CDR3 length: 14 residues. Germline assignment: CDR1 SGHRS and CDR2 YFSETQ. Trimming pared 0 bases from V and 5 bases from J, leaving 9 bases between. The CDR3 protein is CASSLVQGNNEQFF. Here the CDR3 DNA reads TGCGCCAGCAGCTTGGTACAGGGCAACAATGAGCAGTTCTTC.

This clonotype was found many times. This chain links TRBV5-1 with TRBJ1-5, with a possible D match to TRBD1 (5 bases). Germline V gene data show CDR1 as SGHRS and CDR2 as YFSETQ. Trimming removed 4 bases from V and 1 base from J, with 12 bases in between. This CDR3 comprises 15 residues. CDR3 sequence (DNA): TGCGCCAGCAGCCCGGGACTATTAAGCAATCAGCCCCAGCATTTT. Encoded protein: CASSPGLLSNQPQHF.

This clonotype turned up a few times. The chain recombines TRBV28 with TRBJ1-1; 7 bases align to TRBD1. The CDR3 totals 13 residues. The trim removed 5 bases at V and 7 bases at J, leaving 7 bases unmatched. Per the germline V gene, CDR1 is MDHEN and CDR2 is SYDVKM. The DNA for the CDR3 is TGTGCCAGCAGTAAACCCGGGACAGTTGAAGCTTTCTTT. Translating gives CASSKPGTVEAFF.

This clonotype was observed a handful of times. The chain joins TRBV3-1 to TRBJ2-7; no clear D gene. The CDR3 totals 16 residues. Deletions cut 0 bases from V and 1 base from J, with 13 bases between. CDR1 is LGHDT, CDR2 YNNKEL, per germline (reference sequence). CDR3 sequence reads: CASSQELTNPSYEQYF. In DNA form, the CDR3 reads TGTGCCAGCAGCCAAGAACTCACGAATCCTTCCTACGAGCAGTACTTC.

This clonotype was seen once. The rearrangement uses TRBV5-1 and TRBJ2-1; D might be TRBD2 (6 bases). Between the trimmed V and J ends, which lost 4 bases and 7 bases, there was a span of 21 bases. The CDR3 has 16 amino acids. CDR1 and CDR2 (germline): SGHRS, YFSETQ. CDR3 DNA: TGCGCCAGCAGCGCCCAAGTACGTGGACTACCTAATGAGCAGTTCTTC. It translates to CASSAQVRGLPNEQFF.

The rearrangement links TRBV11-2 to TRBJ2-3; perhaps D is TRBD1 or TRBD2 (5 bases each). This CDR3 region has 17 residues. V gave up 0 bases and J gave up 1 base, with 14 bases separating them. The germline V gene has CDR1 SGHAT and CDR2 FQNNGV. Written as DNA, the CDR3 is TGTGCCAGCAGCTTAGATACGGGGCAGAAACGCACAGATACGCAGTATTTT. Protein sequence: CASSLDTGQKRTDTQYF. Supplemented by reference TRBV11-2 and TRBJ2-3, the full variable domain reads EAGVAQSPRYKIIEKRQSVAFWCNPISGHATLYWYQQILGQGPKLLIQFQNNGVVDDSQLPKDRFSAERLKGVDSTLKIQPAKLEDSAVYLCASSLDTGQKRTDTQYFGPGTRLTVL.

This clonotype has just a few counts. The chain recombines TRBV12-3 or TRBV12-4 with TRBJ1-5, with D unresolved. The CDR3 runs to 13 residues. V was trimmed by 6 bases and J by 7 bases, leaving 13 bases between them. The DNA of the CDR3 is TGTGCCAGCAGCAGGTCACTGGACCAGCCCCAGCATTTT. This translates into CASSRSLDQPQHF.

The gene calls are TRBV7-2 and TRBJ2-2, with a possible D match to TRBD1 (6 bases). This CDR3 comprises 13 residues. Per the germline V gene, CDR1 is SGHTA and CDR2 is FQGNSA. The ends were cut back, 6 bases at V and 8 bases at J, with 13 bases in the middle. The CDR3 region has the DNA TGTGCCAGCAGATACTACAGGGAGGGGGAGCTGTTTTTT. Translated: CASRYYREGELFF. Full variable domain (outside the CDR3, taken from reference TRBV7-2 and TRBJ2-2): GAGVSQSPSNKVTEKGKDVELRCDPISGHTALYWYRQSLGQGLEFLIYFQGNSAPDKSGLPSDRFSAERTGGSVSTLTIQRTQQEDSAVYLCASRYYREGELFFGEGSRLTVL.

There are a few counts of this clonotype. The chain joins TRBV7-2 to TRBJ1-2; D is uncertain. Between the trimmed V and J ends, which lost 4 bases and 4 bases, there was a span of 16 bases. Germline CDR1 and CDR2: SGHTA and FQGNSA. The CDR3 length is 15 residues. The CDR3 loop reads CASSSKSGNPYGYTF. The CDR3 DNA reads TGTGCCAGCAGCTCGAAGAGTGGAAATCCCTATGGCTACACCTTC.

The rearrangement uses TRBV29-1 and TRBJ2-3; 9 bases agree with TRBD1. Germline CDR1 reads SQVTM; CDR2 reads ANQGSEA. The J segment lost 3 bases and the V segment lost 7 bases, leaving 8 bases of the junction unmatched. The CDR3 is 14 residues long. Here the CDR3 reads CSGRTGERTDTQYF. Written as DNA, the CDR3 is TGCAGCGGCAGGACAGGGGAAAGGACAGATACGCAGTATTTT.

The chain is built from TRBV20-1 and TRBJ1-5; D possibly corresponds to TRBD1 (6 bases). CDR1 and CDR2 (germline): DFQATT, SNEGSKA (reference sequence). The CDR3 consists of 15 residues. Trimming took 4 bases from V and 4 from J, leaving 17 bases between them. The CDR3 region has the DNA TGCAGTGCTAACCTACAGGGAACGGTGAATCAGCCCCAGCATTTT. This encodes CSANLQGTVNQPQHF.

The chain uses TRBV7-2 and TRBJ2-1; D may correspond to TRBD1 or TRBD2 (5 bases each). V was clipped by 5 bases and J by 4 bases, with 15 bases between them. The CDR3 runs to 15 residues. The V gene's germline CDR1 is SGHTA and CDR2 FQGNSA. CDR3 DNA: TGTGCCAGCAGCCCGACCGGGACGGCATACAATGAGCAGTTCTTC. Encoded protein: CASSPTGTAYNEQFF.

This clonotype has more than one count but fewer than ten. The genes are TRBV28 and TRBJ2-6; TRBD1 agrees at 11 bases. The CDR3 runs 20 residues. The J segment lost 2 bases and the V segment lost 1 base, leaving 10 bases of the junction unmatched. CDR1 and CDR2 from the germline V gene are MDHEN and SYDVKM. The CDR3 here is CASSLFGSRTGGTGANVLTF. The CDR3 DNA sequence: TGTGCCAGCAGTTTATTTGGTTCGAGGACAGGGGGCACTGGGGCCAACGTCCTGACTTTC.

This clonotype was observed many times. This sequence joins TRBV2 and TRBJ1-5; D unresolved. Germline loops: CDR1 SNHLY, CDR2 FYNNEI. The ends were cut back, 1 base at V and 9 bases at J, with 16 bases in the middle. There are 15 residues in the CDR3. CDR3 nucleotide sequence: TGTGCCAGCAGTGAAGGCTGGGCGGCACAAGGGCCCCAGCATTTT. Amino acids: CASSEGWAAQGPQHF.

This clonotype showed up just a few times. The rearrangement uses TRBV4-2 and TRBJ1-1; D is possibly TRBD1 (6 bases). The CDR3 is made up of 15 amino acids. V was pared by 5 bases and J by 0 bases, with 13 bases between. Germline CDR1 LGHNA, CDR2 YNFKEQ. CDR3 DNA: TGTGCCAGCAGCACAGGGCCTACCATGAACACTGAAGCTTTCTTT. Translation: CASSTGPTMNTEAFF.

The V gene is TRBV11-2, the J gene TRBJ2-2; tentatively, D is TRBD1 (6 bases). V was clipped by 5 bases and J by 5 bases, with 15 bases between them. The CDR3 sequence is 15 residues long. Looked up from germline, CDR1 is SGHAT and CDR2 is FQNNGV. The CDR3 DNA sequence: TGTGCCAGCAGCCCGGGACACATTCGGACCGGGGAGCTGTTTTTT. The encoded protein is CASSPGHIRTGELFF.

CDR3 bases: TGCAGTGCTAGAGCCGGGACAGGGGAGGGGGATACGCAGTATTTT. Its translation is CSARAGTGEGDTQYF. V is TRBV20-1 and J is TRBJ2-3; 10 bases match TRBD1. Trimming at V came to 1 base and at J to 6 bases, leaving 7 bases not matched to a gene. The CDR3 is 15 amino acids. Germline assignment: CDR1 DFQATT and CDR2 SNEGSKA (reference sequence).

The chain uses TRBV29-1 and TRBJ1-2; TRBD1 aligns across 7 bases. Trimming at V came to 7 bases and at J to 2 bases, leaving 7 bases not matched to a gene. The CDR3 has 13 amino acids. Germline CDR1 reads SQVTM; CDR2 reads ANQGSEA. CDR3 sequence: CSAPGQLNYGYTF. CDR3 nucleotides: TGCAGCGCCCCGGGACAGCTAAACTATGGCTACACCTTC. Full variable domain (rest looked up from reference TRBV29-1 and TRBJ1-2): SAVISQKPSRDICQRGTSLTIQCQVDSQVTMMFWYRQQPGQSLTLIATANQGSEATYESGFVIDKFPISRPNLTFSTLTVSNMSPEDSSIYLCSAPGQLNYGYTFGSGTRLTVV.

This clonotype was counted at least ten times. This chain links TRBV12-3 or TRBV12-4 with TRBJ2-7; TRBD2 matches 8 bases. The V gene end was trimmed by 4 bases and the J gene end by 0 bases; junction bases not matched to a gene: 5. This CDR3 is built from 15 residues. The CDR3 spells CASSSTGTSSYEQYF. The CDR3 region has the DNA TGTGCCAGCAGTTCCACCGGGACTAGCTCCTACGAGCAGTACTTC.